This TCR beta chain originates from a study of blood T cell repertoires in COVID-19. Study summary: Collection of acute and convalescent COVID-19 samples took place in the United States, Italy and Spain. T cells, B-cell-depleted T cells, or PBMCs provided the cDNA or gDNA that served as material.

V was pared by 5 bases and J by 0 bases, with 3 bases of the junction left unmatched. This CDR3 has 15 amino acids. Germline values: CDR1 SEHNR, CDR2 FQNEAQ (reference sequence). Per the authors' pipeline: Amplified reference gene primers provided the basis for estimating nucleated cell counts. The assay was immunoSEQ multiplex PCR, and TCRdb's table has in-frame clones only and misses some. V, J and clone size were drawn from that table, and D and trimming were deduced from the DNA. The data show approximately 97,000 clones, with around nine tenths seen just once and under 3% held by the top ten. V and J are TRBV7-9 and TRBJ1-4; 7 bases match TRBD1. This receptor was identified in a man aged 50-60 years with active or convalescent COVID-19. Sequenced: peripheral blood. Here the CDR3 DNA reads TGTGCCAGCAGCCCCGACAGGGCAACTAATGAAAAACTGTTTTTT. This gives the protein CASSPDRATNEKLFF.